These T cell receptor beta chains were read from a single sample in a study of blood T cell repertoires in COVID-19. Profiled with immunoSEQ multiplex PCR; TCRdb holds only in-frame clones, not every one. The data show about 40,000 clones, roughly 85% seen once. The specimen sequenced was peripheral blood. The receptors originated from a human donor in a cohort sampled during active COVID-19. Each CDR3 is given with its conserved first and last residue. A D gene is named only where the DNA matches it firmly.

>15|TRBJ2-3|TRBD2|TRBV10-2
TGCGCCAGCAGTGACCCTAGCGGGGGAACAGATACGCAGTATTTT
CASSDPSGGTDTQYF
>14|TRBJ1-1|-|TRBV11-2
TGTGCCAGCAGCTTAGCTGGGGGGGGCACTGAAGCTTTCTTT
CASSLAGGGTEAFF
>15|TRBJ1-4|-|TRBV7-9
TGTGCCAGCAGCTTTGACAGTGCAACTAATGAAAAACTGTTTTTT
CASSFDSATNEKLFF
>16|TRBJ2-3|TRBD1|TRBV6-7
TGTGCCAGCAGTTTCCTCAGGGGGTTGGGAACAGATACGCAGTATTTT
CASSFLRGLGTDTQYF
>16|TRBJ1-6|TRBD1|TRBV5-6
TGTGCCAGCAGCTCTAGGGGGACAGCCCCCTATTCACCCCTCCACTTT
CASSSRGTAPYSPLHF
>18|TRBJ1-6|-|TRBV11-2
TGTGCCAGCAGCCCAAGGACCGGGAACGGTGCCTATAATTCACCCCTCCACTTT
CASSPRTGNGAYNSPLHF
>15|TRBJ1-1|TRBD1|TRBV5-1
TGCGCCAGCAGCTTGGCAGGGGGCCCGAACACTGAAGCTTTCTTT
CASSLAGGPNTEAFF
>15|TRBJ2-7|TRBD1|TRBV18
TGTGCCAGCTCACCCACGGGACAGGGGAGGAACGAGCAGTACTTC
CASSPTGQGRNEQYF
>15|TRBJ2-5|-|TRBV5-3
TGTGCCAGAAGCTTGGGACCTCAGAGAGGAGAGACCCAGTACTTC
CARSLGPQRGETQYF
>16|TRBJ1-1|TRBD1|TRBV18
TGTGCCAGCTCACCAAAACTTCCAGGGGGGAACACTGAAGCTTTCTTT
CASSPKLPGGNTEAFF
>14|TRBJ2-3|-|TRBV19
TGTGCCAGTAGTATAGGGCAGAACACAGATACGCAGTATTTT
CASSIGQNTDTQYF
>15|TRBJ2-5|-|TRBV7-4
TGTGCCAGCAGTCCCCACCGGGTCCCGGGAGAGACCCAGTACTTC
CASSPHRVPGETQYF
>12|TRBJ2-3|-|TRBV10-3
TGTGCCATCACCGGGGACACAGATACGCAGTATTTT
CAITGDTDTQYF
>16|TRBJ1-4|-|TRBV15
TGTGCCACCAGCAGAGTACCCGGGGACATGAGGGAAAAACTGTTTTTT
CATSRVPGDMREKLFF
>17|TRBJ2-1|-|TRBV2
TGTGCCAGCAGTGAAGCGCGGCGGGGATTCTACTACAATGAGCAGTTCTTC
CASSEARRGFYYNEQFF
>16|TRBJ1-6|-|TRBV4-2
TGTGCCAGCAGCCAAGAGCCTGGGATCTCGGGGTCACCCCTCCACTTT
CASSQEPGISGSPLHF